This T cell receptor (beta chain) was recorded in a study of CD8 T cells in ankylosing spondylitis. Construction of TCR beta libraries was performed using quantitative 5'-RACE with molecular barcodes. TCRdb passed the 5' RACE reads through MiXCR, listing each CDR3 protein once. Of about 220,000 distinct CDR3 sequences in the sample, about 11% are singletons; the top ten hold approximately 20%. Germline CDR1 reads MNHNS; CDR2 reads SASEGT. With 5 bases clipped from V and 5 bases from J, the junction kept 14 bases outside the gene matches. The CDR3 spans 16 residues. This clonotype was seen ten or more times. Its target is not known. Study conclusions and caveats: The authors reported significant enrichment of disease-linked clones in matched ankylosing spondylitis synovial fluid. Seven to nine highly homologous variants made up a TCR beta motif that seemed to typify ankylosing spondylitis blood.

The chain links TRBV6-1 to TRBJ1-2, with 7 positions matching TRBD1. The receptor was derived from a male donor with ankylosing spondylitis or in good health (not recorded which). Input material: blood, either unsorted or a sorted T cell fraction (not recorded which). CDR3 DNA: TGTGCCAGCAGTACAATAGGAGGACAGGAAATTTATGGCTACACCTTC. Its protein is CASSTIGGQEIYGYTF.